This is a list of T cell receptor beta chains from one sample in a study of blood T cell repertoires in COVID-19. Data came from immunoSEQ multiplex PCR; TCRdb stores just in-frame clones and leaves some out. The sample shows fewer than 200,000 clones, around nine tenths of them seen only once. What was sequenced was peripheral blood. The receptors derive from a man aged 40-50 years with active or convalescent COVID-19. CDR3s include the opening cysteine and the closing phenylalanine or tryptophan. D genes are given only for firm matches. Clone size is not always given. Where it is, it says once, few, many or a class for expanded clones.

CASSFSPTYEQYF	TGTGCCAGCAGTTTCAGTCCCACCTACGAGCAGTACTTC	.	TRBJ2-7	TRBV28	.
CASSQGGSLRYGYTF	TGTGCCAGCAGCCAGGGAGGGAGTCTGAGGTATGGCTACACCTTC	.	TRBJ1-2	TRBV4-2	.
CASSPPGTGSYNEQFF	TGTGCCAGCAGCCCCCCCGGGACAGGGAGCTACAATGAGCAGTTCTTC	once	TRBJ2-1	TRBV13	TRBD1
CASSSQGGATNEKLFF	TGTGCCAGCAGTTCGCAGGGGGGTGCAACTAATGAAAAACTGTTTTTT	.	TRBJ1-4	TRBV4-2	TRBD1
CASAPGLAGINEQFF	TGCGCCAGCGCCCCCGGGCTAGCGGGGATCAATGAGCAGTTCTTC	.	TRBJ2-1	TRBV5-1	TRBD2
CARSRTGQGYEQYF	TGTGCCAGAAGCAGAACGGGACAGGGATACGAGCAGTACTTC	.	TRBJ2-7	TRBV5-3	TRBD1
CASSLGEDSPLHF	TGTGCCAGTAGCCTCGGCGAGGATTCACCCCTCCACTTT	.	TRBJ1-6	TRBV12-3/TRBV12-4	.
CASSIAGTGNTIYF	TGTGCCAGTAGTATAGCCGGGACTGGAAACACCATATATTTT	few	TRBJ1-3	TRBV19	.
CAALSSGGAGELFF	TGTGCCGCGTTATCCTCGGGGGGCGCCGGGGAGCTGTTTTTT	.	TRBJ2-2	TRBV6-5	.
CASSWALRANSHEQYF	TGCGCCAGCAGCTGGGCCCTGCGGGCCAATTCGCACGAGCAGTACTTC	.	TRBJ2-7	TRBV5-1	.